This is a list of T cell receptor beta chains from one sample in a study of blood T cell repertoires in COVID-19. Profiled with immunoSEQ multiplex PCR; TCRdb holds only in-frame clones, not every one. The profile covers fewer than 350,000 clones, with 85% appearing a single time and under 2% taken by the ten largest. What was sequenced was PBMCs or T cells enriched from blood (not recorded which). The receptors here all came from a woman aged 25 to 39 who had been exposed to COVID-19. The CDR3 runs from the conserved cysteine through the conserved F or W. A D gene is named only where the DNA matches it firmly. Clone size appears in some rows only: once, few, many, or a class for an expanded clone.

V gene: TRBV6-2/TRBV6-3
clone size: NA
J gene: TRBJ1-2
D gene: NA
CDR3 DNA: TGTGCCAGCAGCAAACTTGCTGGCTACACCTTC
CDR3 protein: CASSKLAGYTF

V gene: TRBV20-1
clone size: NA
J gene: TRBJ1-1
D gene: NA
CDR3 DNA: TGCAGTGCTAGTAGAGCGAACACTGAAGCTTTCTTT
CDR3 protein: CSASRANTEAFF

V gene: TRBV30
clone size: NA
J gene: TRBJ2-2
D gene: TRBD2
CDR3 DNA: TGTGCCTGTTACTCCCCCTGGAAGCGGGGTCAAACCGGGGAGCTGTTTTTT
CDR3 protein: CACYSPWKRGQTGELFF

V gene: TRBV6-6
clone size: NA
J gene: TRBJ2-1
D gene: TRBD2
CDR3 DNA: TGTGCCAGCAGTCCCTACACTGGGCTAGCGGGAGGCAATGAGCAGTTCTTC
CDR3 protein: CASSPYTGLAGGNEQFF

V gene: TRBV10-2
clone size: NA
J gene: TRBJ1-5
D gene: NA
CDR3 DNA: TGCGCCAGCAGTGAAGGCGGGGGGCGGCAGCCCCAGCATTTT
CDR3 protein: CASSEGGGRQPQHF

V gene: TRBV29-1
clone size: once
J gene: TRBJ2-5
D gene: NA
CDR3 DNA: TGCAGCGTTGACGCGGCGGCCCAAGAGACCCAGTACTTC
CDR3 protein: CSVDAAAQETQYF

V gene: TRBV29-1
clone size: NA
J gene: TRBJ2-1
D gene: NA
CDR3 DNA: TGCAGCGAACAATCAGGCAATGAGCAGTTCTTC
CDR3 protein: CSEQSGNEQFF

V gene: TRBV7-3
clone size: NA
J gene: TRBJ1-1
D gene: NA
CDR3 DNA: TGTGCCAGCAGCCTACAGGGTTCGAGCACTGAAGCTTTCTTT
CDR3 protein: CASSLQGSSTEAFF

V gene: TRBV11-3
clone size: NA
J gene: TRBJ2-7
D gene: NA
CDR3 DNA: TGTGCCAGCAGCTTAGACGGACTCGAGCAGTACTTC
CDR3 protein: CASSLDGLEQYF

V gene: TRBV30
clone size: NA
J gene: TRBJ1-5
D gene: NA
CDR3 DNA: TGTGCCTGGGCAACCGGGACATCGAGCAATCAGCCCCAGCATTTT
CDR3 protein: CAWATGTSSNQPQHF

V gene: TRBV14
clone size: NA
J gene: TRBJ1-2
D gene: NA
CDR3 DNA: TGTGCCAGCAGCCAAGCCGACACGGCTCGAGGCTACACCTTC
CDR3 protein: CASSQADTARGYTF

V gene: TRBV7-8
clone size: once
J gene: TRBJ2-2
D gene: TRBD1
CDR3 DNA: TGTGCCAGCAGCCCCCGAGGACAGGCCACCGGGGAGCTGTTTTTT
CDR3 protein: CASSPRGQATGELFF

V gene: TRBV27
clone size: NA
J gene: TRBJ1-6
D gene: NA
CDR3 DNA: TGTGCCAGCAGTTTAGCATGGACAGTTAATTCACCCCTCCACTTT
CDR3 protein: CASSLAWTVNSPLHF

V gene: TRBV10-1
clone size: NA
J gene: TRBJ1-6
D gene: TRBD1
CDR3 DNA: TGCGCCAGCAGTGGGAGTACCGGGACAGGTTCACCCCTCCACTTT
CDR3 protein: CASSGSTGTGSPLHF

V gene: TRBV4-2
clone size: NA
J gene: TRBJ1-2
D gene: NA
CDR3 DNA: TGTGCCAGCAGTAAAAGGGCAGGAGGGAATCATAACTATGGCTACACCTTC
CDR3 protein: CASSKRAGGNHNYGYTF

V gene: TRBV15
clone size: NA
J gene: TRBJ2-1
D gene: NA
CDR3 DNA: TGTGCCACCAGCTACGAAAGGGGATCCTACAATGAGCAGTTCTTC
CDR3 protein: CATSYERGSYNEQFF

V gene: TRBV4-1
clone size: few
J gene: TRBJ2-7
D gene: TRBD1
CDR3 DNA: TGCGCCAGCAGCTACCGGGACAGGGCCTACGAGCAGTACTTC
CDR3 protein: CASSYRDRAYEQYF

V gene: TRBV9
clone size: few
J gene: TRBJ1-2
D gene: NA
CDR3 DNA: TGTGCCAGCAGCGTAGTTCCCAGTCCCAACTATGGCTACACCTTC
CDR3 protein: CASSVVPSPNYGYTF

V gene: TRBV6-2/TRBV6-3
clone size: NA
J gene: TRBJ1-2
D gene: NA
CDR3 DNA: TGTGCCAGCAGTGAGGGGGTAATCTATGGCTACACCTTC
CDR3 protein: CASSEGVIYGYTF

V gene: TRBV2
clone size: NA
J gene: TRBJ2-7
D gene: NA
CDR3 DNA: TGTGCCAGCAGTCTCTCCGAGCAGTACTTC
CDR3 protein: CASSLSEQYF

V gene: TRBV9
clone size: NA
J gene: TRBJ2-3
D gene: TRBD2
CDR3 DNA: TGTGCCAGCAGCTTGGCCGGGGGGGGTATGGATACGCAGTATTTT
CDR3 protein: CASSLAGGGMDTQYF

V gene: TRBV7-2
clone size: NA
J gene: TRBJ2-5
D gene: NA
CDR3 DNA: TGTGCCAGCAGCTCCCGGACCCGGTCGGGGGAGACCCAGTACTTC
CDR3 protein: CASSSRTRSGETQYF

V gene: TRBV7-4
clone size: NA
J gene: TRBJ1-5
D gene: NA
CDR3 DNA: TGTGCCAGCAGCACGTGGAGGGAGAACTATAGCAATCAGCCCCAGCATTTT
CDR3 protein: CASSTWRENYSNQPQHF

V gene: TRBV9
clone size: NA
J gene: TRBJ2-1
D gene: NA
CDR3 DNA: TGTGCCAGCAGCGTAGACGGGAGTTACAATGAGCAGTTCTTC
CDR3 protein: CASSVDGSYNEQFF